The present entry profiles one TCR beta chain with its context. These data are taken from a study of shared clonotypes between healthy human individuals. Naive CD8 cells were CD45RO-negative, positively selected for CCR7, excluding terminally differentiated effector memory CD45RA+ cells. An assay was performed, and its level was deep. Measured with immunoSEQ multiplex PCR; TCRdb has only the in-frame clones, and not every one. This sample has around 2,000,000 clones, with approximately 94% found just once. The CDR3 runs 11 residues. V shed 2 bases and J shed 7 bases, with 6 bases lying between them. The V gene's germline CDR1 is SGHTA and CDR2 FQGNSA.

This sequence originates from a man younger than 30 in good health. Some clones in this sample may be carry-over from other donors' samples. V and J are TRBV7-2 and TRBJ2-7; no clear D. Material: naive CD8+ T cells from PBMCs. In DNA form, the CDR3 reads TGTGCCAGCAGCTTAAAGAGGGAGCAGTACTTC. It is translated as CASSLKREQYF.